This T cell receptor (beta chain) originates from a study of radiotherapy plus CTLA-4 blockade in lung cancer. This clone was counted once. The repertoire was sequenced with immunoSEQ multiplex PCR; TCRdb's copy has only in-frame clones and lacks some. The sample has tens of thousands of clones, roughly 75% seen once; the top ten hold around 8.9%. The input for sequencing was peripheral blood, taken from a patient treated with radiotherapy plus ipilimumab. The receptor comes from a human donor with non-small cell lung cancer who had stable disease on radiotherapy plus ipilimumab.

The CDR3 here is CSSMEGWTQYF. CDR3 nucleotide sequence: TGCAGCTCGATGGAGGGATGGACCCAGTACTTC. This chain connects TRBV29-1 to TRBJ2-5, with a possible D match to TRBD2 (6 bases). Trimming left V 8 bases short and J 7 bases short, with 14 bases between. The CDR3 loop spans 11 amino acids. From germline, CDR1 is SQVTM and CDR2 ANQGSEA.